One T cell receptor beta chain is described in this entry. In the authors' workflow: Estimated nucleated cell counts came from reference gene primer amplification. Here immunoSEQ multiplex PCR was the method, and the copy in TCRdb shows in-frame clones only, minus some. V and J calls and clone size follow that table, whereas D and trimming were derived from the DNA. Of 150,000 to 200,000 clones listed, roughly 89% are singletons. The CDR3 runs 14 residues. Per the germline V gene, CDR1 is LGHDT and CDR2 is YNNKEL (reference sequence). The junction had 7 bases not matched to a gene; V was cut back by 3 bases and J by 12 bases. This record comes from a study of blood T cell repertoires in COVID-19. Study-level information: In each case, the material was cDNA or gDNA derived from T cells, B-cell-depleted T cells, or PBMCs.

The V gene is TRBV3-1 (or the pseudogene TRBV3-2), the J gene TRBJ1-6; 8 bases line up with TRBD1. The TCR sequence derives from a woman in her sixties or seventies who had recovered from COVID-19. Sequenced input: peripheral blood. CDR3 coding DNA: TGTGCCAGCAGCCATGGGACAGGCAAGGGACCCCTCCACTTT. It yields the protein CASSHGTGKGPLHF.